Presented here are 32 T cell receptor beta chains from one specimen sequenced in a study of T cells in localized non-small cell lung cancer. Clones were sequenced by immunoSEQ multiplex PCR, and TCRdb holds only the in-frame ones, with some missing. The sample contains 50,000 to 75,000 clones, 80% to 90% of which appear only once. Material: peripheral blood, obtained before any cancer treatment. These receptors all stem from a man aged 35-69 years with stage I squamous cell lung carcinoma.

The V gene is TRBV6-6, the J gene TRBJ2-1, with D possibly being TRBD2 (6 bases). CDR1 MNHNY and CDR2 SVGAGI come from the germline V gene (reference sequence). Deletions cut 2 bases from V and 3 bases from J, with 11 bases between. The CDR3 has 15 amino acids. DNA of the CDR3: TGTGCCAGCAGTTACGGGGGAGGTTACTACAATGAGCAGTTCTTC. It yields the protein CASSYGGGYYNEQFF.

As for this clone: The junction departs from the called germline gene at one end, perhaps through a read error. This chain joins TRBV7-7 and TRBJ2-3; D may be TRBD1 (6 bases). Germline V lookup: CDR1 SSHAT, CDR2 FNYEAQ (reference sequence). There are 14 residues in the CDR3. CDR3 in amino acids: CASSLGTLADTQYF. The CDR3, as DNA: TGTGCTAGCAGCTTAGGGACATTGGCAGATACGCAGTATTTT.

This clone occurred once. The V gene is TRBV10-3, the J gene TRBJ2-1; 13 bases are shared with TRBD2. The CDR3 has 15 amino acids. From germline, CDR1 is ENHRY and CDR2 SYGVKD. V shed 4 bases, J shed 5 bases, and the junction held 2 bases outside the gene matches. The CDR3 sequence is CAISGGLAGDNEQFF. DNA for the CDR3: TGTGCCATCAGTGGAGGACTAGCGGGGGACAATGAGCAGTTCTTC.

This chain connects TRBV6-1 to TRBJ1-1; D remains ambiguous. V gave up 3 bases and J gave up 1 base, with 9 bases separating them. The CDR3 is made up of 14 amino acids. Germline CDR1 MNHNS, CDR2 SASEGT. The CDR3 sequence is CASSDYGRNTEAFF. CDR3 nucleotide sequence: TGTGCCAGCAGTGATTATGGCAGGAACACTGAAGCTTTCTTT.

The genes are TRBV7-2 and TRBJ1-1; D remains unclear. This CDR3 has 13 residues. Germline lookup yields CDR1 SGHTA and CDR2 FQGNSA. Trimming took off 11 bases at V and 3 bases at J, with 16 bases between the two ends. The CDR3 here is CAYGSHVDTEAFF. DNA for the CDR3: TGTGCCTACGGCTCTCATGTGGACACTGAAGCTTTCTTT.

The rearrangement links TRBV7-3 to TRBJ2-5; D unclear. The CDR3 has 16 amino acids. CDR1 and CDR2 from the germline V gene are SGHTA and FQGTGA. V shed 1 base and J shed 4 bases, with 16 bases lying between them. As DNA, the CDR3 is TGTGCCAGCAGCTTAAGAAGAGATGGTTTTCCAGAGACCCAGTACTTC. This sequence encodes CASSLRRDGFPETQYF.

The rearrangement links TRBV5-1 to TRBJ2-3; D not resolved. CDR1 is SGHRS and CDR2 is YFSETQ in the germline V gene. V was trimmed by 3 bases and J by 4 bases, leaving 12 bases between them. CDR3 length: 14 residues. The CDR3 spells CASSSNSRADTQYF. The CDR3 DNA reads as TGCGCCAGCAGCTCCAACTCTAGGGCAGATACGCAGTATTTT.

This clone was counted a single time. The chain combines TRBV7-9 with TRBJ2-7; 9 nucleotides align to TRBD1. CDR1 is SEHNR, CDR2 FQNEAQ, per germline (reference sequence). Trimming removed 3 bases from V and 7 bases from J; junction bases left unmatched: 10. CDR3 length equals 15 residues. In DNA, the CDR3 is TGTGCCAGCAGCTTGCTTCGGGACAGGGTAGGAGAGCAGTACTTC. Its protein is CASSLLRDRVGEQYF.

The genes are TRBV18 and TRBJ1-5; TRBD1 is a possible D gene (5 bases). Germline V CDR1 and CDR2: KGHSH, LQKENI. The V and J ends lost 2 bases and 3 bases respectively, with 8 bases between them. The CDR3 consists of 14 residues. The DNA of the CDR3 is TGTGCCAGCTCACCATTAGGGGTCAATCAGCCCCAGCATTTT. This codes for CASSPLGVNQPQHF.

This rearrangement joins TRBV13 to TRBJ2-7, with no clear D. Germline V gene sequence: CDR1 PRHDT, CDR2 FYEKMQ (reference sequence). CDR3 length: 15 amino acids. V dropped 6 bases and J dropped 0 bases, with 15 bases sitting between them. In DNA, the CDR3 is TGTGCCAGCAGTTCCCGGGCAGGCAGCTCCTACGAGCAGTACTTC. This codes for CASSSRAGSSYEQYF. Drawing the rest from reference TRBV13 and TRBJ2-7, the complete variable domain is AAGVIQSPRHLIKEKRETATLKCYPIPRHDTVYWYQQGPGQDPQFLISFYEKMQSDKGSIPDRFSAQQFSDYHSELNMSSLELGDSALYFCASSSRAGSSYEQYFGPGTRLTVT.

This chain uses TRBV7-2 with TRBJ2-2; D unresolved. V shed 3 bases and J shed 4 bases, with 9 bases lying between them. The CDR3 runs 14 residues. Germline assignment: CDR1 SGHTA and CDR2 FQGNSA. The CDR3 protein is CASSFGIGTGELFF. The CDR3 DNA reads TGTGCCAGCAGCTTCGGTATAGGCACCGGGGAGCTGTTTTTT.

The chain links TRBV10-3 to TRBJ1-5; 7 bases agree with TRBD1. The V and J ends lost 6 bases and 6 bases, in that order; junction bases with no gene match: 11. Germline values: CDR1 ENHRY, CDR2 SYGVKD. This CDR3 is built from 15 residues. CDR3 coding DNA: TGTGCCATCAGAGCCGGGACAGAGTCTGGTCAGCCCCAGCATTTT. Protein product: CAIRAGTESGQPQHF.

J is TRBJ1-5 and V is TRBV28; no clear D. V shed 3 bases and J shed 2 bases, with 14 bases lying between them. The CDR3 sequence is 16 residues long. Germline CDR1 and CDR2: MDHEN and SYDVKM. The CDR3, as DNA: TGTGCCAGCAGTTTCTCGGGCGGGTTTGGCAATCAGCCCCAGCATTTT. Its protein product is CASSFSGGFGNQPQHF.

The rearrangement uses TRBV28 and TRBJ2-7, with 9 bases that match TRBD2. V lost 6 bases, J lost 2 bases, and 8 bases stayed unmatched. The CDR3 extends over 15 amino acids. Germline values: CDR1 MDHEN, CDR2 SYDVKM. CDR3: CASSRAGGEAYEQYF. The DNA for the CDR3 is TGTGCCAGCAGCCGAGCGGGAGGAGAGGCCTACGAGCAGTACTTC.

This chain uses TRBV19 with TRBJ1-2; a possible D gene is TRBD1 (5 bases). Germline values: CDR1 LNHDA, CDR2 SQIVND (reference sequence). V was shortened by 8 bases and J by 4 bases, with 14 bases between the two germline ends. The CDR3 runs 13 residues. Written as DNA, the CDR3 is TGTGCCAGTCAGGGTGAAGTAGGCTATGGCTACACCTTC. Translation gives CASQGEVGYGYTF.

The CDR3 loop is CASSQVPLRNTEAFF. The CDR3 nucleotides read TGCGCCAGCAGCCAAGTTCCCCTCCGGAACACTGAAGCTTTCTTT. This rearrangement joins TRBV4-3 to TRBJ1-1; D not resolved. Looked up from germline, CDR1 is LGHNA and CDR2 is YSLEER. Trimming pared 1 base from V and 1 base from J, leaving 10 bases between. The CDR3 has 15 residues.

The chain combines TRBV28 with TRBJ2-3; 10 nucleotides agree with TRBD2. Germline CDR1 reads MDHEN; CDR2 reads SYDVKM. The CDR3 totals 14 residues. V lost 10 bases, J lost 2 bases, and 6 bases stayed unmatched. The CDR3 sequence is CAIMLAGATDTQYF. For the CDR3, the DNA is TGTGCCATCATGCTAGCGGGAGCCACAGATACGCAGTATTTT.

This CDR3 is CASSDWGSILTF. CDR3 sequence (DNA): TGTGCCAGTAGTGACTGGGGGTCGATACTCACCTTC. V usage is TRBV19 and J usage is TRBJ1-2; maybe TRBD1 (5 bases). Germline V gene data show CDR1 as LNHDA and CDR2 as SQIVND (reference sequence). Trimming took off 5 bases at V and 13 bases at J, with 17 bases between the two ends. The CDR3 is made up of 12 amino acids.

J is TRBJ1-1 and V is TRBV9; 7 nucleotides align to TRBD1. With V trimmed by 3 bases and J by 1 base, 9 bases remained unmatched. CDR3 length: 16 residues. The germline gives CDR1 SGDLS, CDR2 YYNGEE. The CDR3 spells CASSGLPGQKNTEAFF. DNA for the CDR3: TGTGCCAGCAGCGGTCTTCCGGGACAGAAGAACACTGAAGCTTTCTTT.

The rearrangement uses TRBV5-4 and TRBJ2-7; TRBD2 matches at 8 bases. Germline loops: CDR1 SGHNT, CDR2 YYREEE (reference sequence). V trimming: 4 bases; J trimming: 2 bases; junction bases outside the gene matches: 8. This CDR3 is 15 amino acids long. CDR3 in amino acids: CASSPGGTETYEQYF. CDR3 nucleotide sequence: TGTGCCAGCAGCCCGGGGGGGACGGAGACCTACGAGCAGTACTTC.

The rearrangement links TRBV11-2 to TRBJ2-7; TRBD1 aligns across 9 bases. This CDR3 is 16 amino acids long. The germline gives CDR1 SGHAT, CDR2 FQNNGV. J was trimmed by 2 bases and V by 1 base; bases with no gene match: 6. The DNA for the CDR3 is TGTGCCAGCAGCTTAGGAGGGGGGACAGGGACCTACGAGCAGTACTTC. Translated: CASSLGGGTGTYEQYF.

This chain uses TRBV30 with TRBJ1-1; no clear D. Trimming removed 3 bases from V and 2 bases from J, with 10 bases in between. This CDR3 has 13 amino acids. Germline V gene data show CDR1 as GTSNPN and CDR2 as SVGIG (reference sequence). The CDR3, as DNA: TGTGCCTGGAGGGCAGGTTTTAACACTGAAGCTTTCTTT. Translated: CAWRAGFNTEAFF.

The V call is TRBV28, the J call TRBJ2-3; no clear D. The CDR3 has 13 amino acids. V lost 1 base and J lost 6, with 8 bases in between. CDR1 is MDHEN, CDR2 SYDVKM, per germline. In DNA, the CDR3 is TGTGCCAGCAGTTTATACGTTCGGGATACGCAGTATTTT. The encoded protein is CASSLYVRDTQYF. Full variable domain (missing parts from reference TRBV28 and TRBJ2-3): DVKVTQSSRYLVKRTGEKVFLECVQDMDHENMFWYRQDPGLGLRLIYFSYDVKMKEKGDIPEGYSVSREKKERFSLILESASTNQTSMYLCASSLYVRDTQYFGPGTRLTVL.

V gene TRBV12-2 combines with J gene TRBJ2-3; the table's TRBD2 call for D was not verified on the DNA. TRBV12-2 is described as a pseudogene. The CDR3 spans 17 residues. CDR3: CASRAGTSGGSTDTQYF. CDR3 in DNA: TGTGCAAGTCGCGCCGGGACTAGCGGGGGGAGCACAGATACGCAGTATTTT.

This chain links TRBV15 with TRBJ1-1, with D unclear. Germline lookup yields CDR1 LNHNV and CDR2 YYDKDF (reference sequence). V was trimmed by 5 bases and J by 10 bases, leaving 20 bases between them. CDR3 length: 14 residues. For the CDR3, the DNA is TGTGCCACCAGCGGCATAGTAGGGTCCAGCGGAGCTTTCTTT. Residues: CATSGIVGSSGAFF.

The rearrangement joins TRBV6-5 to TRBJ1-4; D perhaps matches TRBD1 (5 bases). Trimming shortened V by 0 bases and J by 5 bases, and 10 bases separated the two germline ends. Germline assignment: CDR1 MNHEY and CDR2 SVGAGI. The CDR3 has 15 residues. The CDR3 DNA sequence: TGTGCCAGCAGTTACTCGGGGACCCGAAATGAAAAACTGTTTTTT. This gives the protein CASSYSGTRNEKLFF.

This sequence joins TRBV30 and TRBJ1-1; TRBD1 agrees at 9 bases. Germline V gene sequence: CDR1 GTSNPN, CDR2 SVGIG (reference sequence). The CDR3 loop spans 14 amino acids. CDR3 in DNA: TGTGCAACCGGGACAGGGAGGGGGGTCACTGAAGCTTTCTTT. Translated, it gives CATGTGRGVTEAFF.

V is TRBV14 and J is TRBJ1-2; tentative D call: TRBD1 (5 bases). Germline V gene lookup returns CDR1 SGHDN and CDR2 FVKESK. CDR3 length equals 14 residues. Deletions cut 2 bases from V and 7 bases from J, with 14 bases between. CDR3 bases: TGTGCCAGCAGCCAATCCCGACAGATTGGTGGCTACACCTTC. This gives the protein CASSQSRQIGGYTF.

The chain uses TRBV27 and TRBJ2-7, with a tentative D call TRBD2 (6 bases). The CDR3 covers 16 residues. V gave up 6 bases and J gave up 4 bases, with 22 bases separating them. Germline assignment: CDR1 MNHEY and CDR2 SMNVEV (reference sequence). The CDR3 region is CASSWAPLGRTYEQYF. The CDR3 DNA reads as TGTGCCAGCAGCTGGGCCCCTCTCGGGAGAACGTACGAGCAGTACTTC.

For the CDR3, the DNA is TGTGCCAGCTCACCACGGCAGGGAGTCTCCTACGAGCAGTACTTC. It codes for CASSPRQGVSYEQYF. The gene calls are TRBV18 and TRBJ2-7, with D possibly being TRBD1 or TRBD2 (5 bases each). From germline, CDR1 is KGHSH and CDR2 LQKENI. CDR3 length: 15 amino acids. V lost 1 base and J lost 0, with 10 bases in between.

V gene TRBV7-2 combines with J gene TRBJ2-6; D is perhaps TRBD1 or TRBD2 (5 bases each). This CDR3 is built from 16 residues. With 1 base removed from V and 4 bases from J, the gap between germline ends came to 11 bases. Germline V lookup: CDR1 SGHTA, CDR2 FQGNSA. The CDR3 region has the DNA TGTGCCAGCAGCTTAGGGGGACCTGGAGGGGCCAACGTCCTGACTTTC. It translates to CASSLGGPGGANVLTF.

The V call is TRBV2, the J call TRBJ2-1; 9 bases fit TRBD2. Germline loops: CDR1 SNHLY, CDR2 FYNNEI. CDR3 length equals 14 residues. The V and J ends lost 10 bases and 8 bases, in that order; junction bases with no gene match: 12. The CDR3 region is CATPTGLAGDEQFF. The CDR3 DNA follows: TGTGCCACCCCCACGGGACTAGCAGGCGATGAGCAGTTCTTC.